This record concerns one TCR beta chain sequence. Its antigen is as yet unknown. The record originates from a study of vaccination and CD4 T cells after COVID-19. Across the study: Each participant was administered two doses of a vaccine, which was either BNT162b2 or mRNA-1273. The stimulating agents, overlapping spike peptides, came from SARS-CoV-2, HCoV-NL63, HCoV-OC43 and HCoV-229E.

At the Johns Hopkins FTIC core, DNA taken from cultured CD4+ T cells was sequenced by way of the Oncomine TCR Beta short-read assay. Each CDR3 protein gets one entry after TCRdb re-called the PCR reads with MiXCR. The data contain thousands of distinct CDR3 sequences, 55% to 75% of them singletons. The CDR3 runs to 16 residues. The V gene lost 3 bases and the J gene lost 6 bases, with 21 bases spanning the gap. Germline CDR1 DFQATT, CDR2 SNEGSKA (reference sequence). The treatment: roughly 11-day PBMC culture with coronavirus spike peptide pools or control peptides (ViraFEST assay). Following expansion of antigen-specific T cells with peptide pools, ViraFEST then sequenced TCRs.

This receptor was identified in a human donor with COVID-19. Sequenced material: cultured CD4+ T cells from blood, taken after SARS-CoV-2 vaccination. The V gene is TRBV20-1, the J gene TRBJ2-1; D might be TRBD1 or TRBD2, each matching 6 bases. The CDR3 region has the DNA TGCAGTGCTAGCCCTGACTTGAGGGGGGTGAGCAATGAGCAGTTCTTC. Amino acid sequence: CSASPDLRGVSNEQFF.